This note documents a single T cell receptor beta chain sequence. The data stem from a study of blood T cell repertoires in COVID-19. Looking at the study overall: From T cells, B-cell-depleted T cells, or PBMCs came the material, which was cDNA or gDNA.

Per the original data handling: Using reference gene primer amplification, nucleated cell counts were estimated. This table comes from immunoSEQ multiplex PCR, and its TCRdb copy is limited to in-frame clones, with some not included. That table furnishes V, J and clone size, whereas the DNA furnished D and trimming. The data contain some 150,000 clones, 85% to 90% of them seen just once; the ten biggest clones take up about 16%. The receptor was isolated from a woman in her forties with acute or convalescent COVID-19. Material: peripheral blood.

DNA of the CDR3: TGTGCCACCAGCAGGGGGGTGGGACAGGGAGCCTACGAGCAGTACTTC. As protein: CATSRGVGQGAYEQYF. The chain recombines TRBV15 with TRBJ2-7; the match to TRBD1 covers 9 bases. Looked up from germline, CDR1 is LNHNV and CDR2 is YYDKDF (reference sequence). Trimming took 3 bases from V and 2 from J; bases not matched to a gene: 8. The CDR3 runs 16 residues.